Shown below are 9 T cell receptor beta chains from a single sample sequenced in a study of cytomegalovirus exposure and HLA in healthy donors. In the PCR, 60 Vbeta and 13 Jbeta primers were used. TCRdb keeps only in-frame clones here, not all; method: immunoSEQ multiplex PCR. The repertoire includes some 150,000 clones, 75% of them detected once, and 3% to 3.5% sits in the top ten. Sequencing input: PBMCs. The receptors were sampled from a man in his forties in good health and CMV-seronegative.

The V call is TRBV7-9, the J call TRBJ1-4; TRBD1 is a possible D gene (6 bases). Germline V gene lookup returns CDR1 SEHNR and CDR2 FQNEAQ (reference sequence). The CDR3 consists of 16 residues. V lost 1 base and J lost 7, with 16 bases in between. The CDR3 DNA is TGTGCCAGCAGCTTAGTTCTAGGGGGAGACCGTGAAAAACTGTTTTTT. It specifies CASSLVLGGDREKLFF.

The V gene is TRBV4-1, the J gene TRBJ1-5; TRBD1 might be the D (6 bases). V gave up 1 base and J gave up 0 bases, with 16 bases separating them. Germline CDR1 reads MGHRA; CDR2 reads YSYEKL. This CDR3 comprises 18 residues. The CDR3 protein is CASSQGPPGTSSNQPQHF. CDR3 in DNA: TGCGCCAGCAGCCAAGGCCCCCCGGGGACAAGTAGCAATCAGCCCCAGCATTTT.

This clone occurred a few times. V is TRBV9 and J is TRBJ2-2; tentatively, D is TRBD1 (5 bases). CDR1 SGDLS and CDR2 YYNGEE come from the germline V gene. This CDR3 has 13 amino acids. Between the trimmed V and J ends, which lost 7 bases and 2 bases, there was a span of 9 bases. CDR3 region: CASGQGNTGELFF. The CDR3 DNA reads TGTGCCAGCGGGCAGGGAAACACCGGGGAGCTGTTTTTT.

V is TRBV7-2 and J is TRBJ2-7, with 9 bases aligning to TRBD1. The CDR3 is 15 residues long. J lost 1 base, V lost 3 bases, and 4 bases had no gene match. The germline CDR1 and CDR2 sequences are SGHTA and FQGNSA. Here the CDR3 DNA reads TGTGCCAGCAGCTTGATAGGGACAGGGTCCTACGAGCAGTACTTC. It encodes CASSLIGTGSYEQYF. The entire variable domain, with the rest obtained from reference TRBV7-2 and TRBJ2-7, is as follows: GAGVSQSPSNKVTEKGKDVELRCDPISGHTALYWYRQSLGQGLEFLIYFQGNSAPDKSGLPSDRFSAERTGGSVSTLTIQRTQQEDSAVYLCASSLIGTGSYEQYFGPGTRLTVT.

V and J are TRBV6-6 and TRBJ1-5; 11 nucleotides agree with TRBD1. V lost 10 bases to trimming and J lost 10 bases; unmatched junction nucleotides: 12. Germline V CDR1 and CDR2: MNHNY, SVGAGI (reference sequence). The CDR3 has 14 amino acids. Here the CDR3 reads CAIGTGGLFFPQHF. For the CDR3, the DNA is TGTGCCATCGGGACAGGGGGTTTGTTCTTTCCCCAGCATTTT.

CDR3 bases: TGTGCCAGTAGTATAGATCCTTTCGACGGGAGCTCCTACGAGCAGTACTTC. As protein: CASSIDPFDGSSYEQYF. The rearrangement uses TRBV19 and TRBJ2-5; D is perhaps TRBD2 (6 bases). The J call may be in error: the DNA end matches TRBJ2-7 better. The germline gives CDR1 LNHDA, CDR2 SQIVND (reference sequence). The CDR3 covers 17 residues.

This chain joins TRBV6-4 and TRBJ2-3; 10 nucleotides line up with TRBD1. The CDR3 length is 15 residues. V lost 4 bases and J lost 6; bases outside the gene matches: 7. Per germline, CDR1 MRHNA and CDR2 SNTAGT. The CDR3 nucleotides are TGTGCCAGCAGTGTGGGGACAGGGGCCATGGATACGCAGTATTTT. Amino acid sequence: CASSVGTGAMDTQYF.

The chain is built from TRBV28 and TRBJ1-1; D is unresolved. CDR1 MDHEN and CDR2 SYDVKM come from the germline V gene. V was trimmed by 5 bases and J by 0 bases, leaving 10 bases between them. The CDR3 consists of 14 residues. The CDR3 DNA follows: TGTGCCAGCAGTCCATCCCAGGTGAACACTGAAGCTTTCTTT. It yields the protein CASSPSQVNTEAFF.

This clone occurred a few times. The J gene is TRBJ2-2, the V gene TRBV11-2; TRBD2 aligns across 10 bases. The CDR3 runs to 18 residues. Germline values: CDR1 SGHAT, CDR2 FQNNGV. V gave up 4 bases and J gave up 4 bases; unmatched junction bases: 12. The CDR3 spells CASSSRLAGELRTGELFF. The CDR3 nucleotides are TGTGCCAGCAGCTCGAGACTAGCGGGCGAACTGCGCACCGGGGAGCTGTTTTTT.